This TCR beta chain was identified in a study of brain metastases from non-small cell lung cancer. Study outcomes and limitations: In about 60% of brain metastases, T-cell clones were expanded compared with matched primary tumors. Compared with primary tumors, brain metastases showed less T-cell infiltration. Brain metastases shared most TCR repertoire with primaries, with sparse T cells.

This CDR3 has 14 residues. V lost 4 bases and J 0 bases, leaving 10 bases between the germline ends. Germline V gene sequence: CDR1 SGHTA, CDR2 FQGNSA. As concerns this clone: Its matching antigen is unknown.

Assay: immunoSEQ multiplex PCR; the TCRdb copy retains only in-frame clones and omits some. The table has thousands of clones, around four fifths seen once. The source is a donor over 35 with non-small cell lung cancer. The rearrangement uses TRBV7-2 and TRBJ2-7; D unclear. Sample: primary lung tumor tissue. The CDR3 bases are TGTGCCAGCAGCTCCCCGGACGACTCCTACGAGCAGTACTTC. It codes for CASSSPDDSYEQYF.